This passage covers 19 T cell receptor beta chains from one sample sequenced in a study of T cells in Graves' hyperthyroidism and ophthalmopathy. Using RNA transcripts as the source, TCR beta CDR3 regions were amplified. HTBI primers drove first-round RT-PCR of the TCR CDR3. TCRdb reprocessed the multiplex PCR reads via MiXCR and lists one record per CDR3 protein. The sample yields hundreds of thousands of distinct CDR3 sequences, roughly 23% seen once. Material for sequencing was blood. Every receptor here comes from a woman in her seventies with Graves' ophthalmopathy.

As concerns this clonotype: Compared with germline, one end of the junction differs, possibly owing to a read error. V gene TRBV7-9 combines with J gene TRBJ2-5, with 8 nucleotides matching TRBD2. The germline V gene has CDR1 SEHNR and CDR2 FQNEAQ (reference sequence). This CDR3 spans 15 amino acids. CDR3 nucleotide sequence: TGTGCCAGCGGCTTGGCTAGCGGGTTCGTAGAGACCCAGTACTTC. It encodes CASGLASGFVETQYF. Filled out from reference TRBV7-9 and TRBJ2-5, the complete variable domain reads DTGVSQNPRHKITKRGQNVTFRCDPISEHNRLYWYRQTLGQGPEFLTYFQNEAQLEKSRLLSDRFSAERPKGSFSTLEIQRTEQGDSAMYLCASGLASGFVETQYFGPGTRLLVL.

This clonotype was observed a few times. This chain joins TRBV10-3 and TRBJ1-5, with D perhaps TRBD1 (6 bases). The V and J ends lost 6 bases and 3 bases respectively, with 9 bases between them. Germline V lookup: CDR1 ENHRY, CDR2 SYGVKD. The CDR3 consists of 13 residues. The CDR3 nucleotides are TGTGCCATCAGGGACAGAGACAATCAGCCCCAGCATTTT. This sequence encodes CAIRDRDNQPQHF.

The chain recombines TRBV2 with TRBJ1-3; D gene uncertain. CDR1 is SNHLY and CDR2 is FYNNEI in the germline V gene. This CDR3 has 14 residues. The ends were cut back, 2 bases at V and 0 bases at J, with 5 bases in the middle. Written as DNA, the CDR3 is TGTGCCAGCAGTGAACAGCTCTCTGGAAACACCATATATTTT. Encoded protein: CASSEQLSGNTIYF.

This clonotype was seen repeatedly, ten times or more. The chain couples TRBV10-3 to TRBJ1-1; 7 bases are shared with TRBD1. This CDR3 is 13 amino acids long. Germline V gene data show CDR1 as ENHRY and CDR2 as SYGVKD. The ends lost 10 bases at V and 1 base at J; junction bases unmatched: 6. CDR3 nucleotide sequence: TGTGCCACCACTGGGGACAGGAACACTGAAGCTTTCTTT. It codes for CATTGDRNTEAFF.

The chain combines TRBV20-1 with TRBJ2-1, with 9 bases identical to TRBD1. V lost 1 base, J lost 6 bases, and 7 bases stayed unmatched. This CDR3 has 15 amino acids. Germline V gives CDR1 DFQATT, CDR2 SNEGSKA (reference sequence). In DNA, the CDR3 is TGCAGTGCTAGAGCCGGGACAGGGACTTGCAATGAGCAGTTCTTC. It yields the protein CSARAGTGTCNEQFF.

The chain combines TRBV11-3 with TRBJ1-1, with TRBD1 matching over 7 bases. The germline V gene encodes CDR1 SGHNT and CDR2 YENEEA. Germline trimming cut 1 base from V and 4 bases from J; bases unmatched to any gene: 6. The CDR3 sequence is 15 residues long. CDR3 protein: CASSLGTGVLTEAFF. DNA of the CDR3: TGTGCCAGCAGCTTAGGAACAGGGGTCCTCACTGAAGCTTTCTTT. Filled out from reference TRBV11-3 and TRBJ1-1, the complete variable domain reads EAGVVQSPRYKIIEKKQPVAFWCNPISGHNTLYWYLQNLGQGPELLIRYENEEAVDDSQLPKDRFSAERLKGVDSTLKIQPAELGDSAVYLCASSLGTGVLTEAFFGQGTRLTVV.

In DNA, the CDR3 is TGTGCCTGGAGTGGCCAGACAGGGTCTAAACTGAACACTGAAGCTTTCTTT. This sequence encodes CAWSGQTGSKLNTEAFF. The rearrangement uses TRBV30 and TRBJ1-1; 7 nucleotides line up with TRBD1. The CDR3 spans 17 residues. Germline V gives CDR1 GTSNPN, CDR2 SVGIG (reference sequence). V lost 1 base and J lost 0; bases outside the gene matches: 11.

This clonotype was seen just once. A clone one base away is much larger, so this may be a read error. J is TRBJ1-2 and V is TRBV28; tentatively, D is TRBD1 (5 bases). Germline values: CDR1 MDHEN, CDR2 SYDVKM. Trimming took off 5 bases at V and 4 bases at J, with 8 bases between the two ends. The length of the CDR3 is 12 residues. The CDR3 region is CASSGRVYGYTF. In nucleotides, the CDR3 is TGTGCCAGCAGTGGCAGGGTCTATGGCTACACCTTC.

The chain carries TRBV6-1 and TRBJ2-5; D is possibly TRBD2 (5 bases). This CDR3 has 10 amino acids. The germline V gene encodes CDR1 MNHNS and CDR2 SASEGT. With 11 bases removed from V and 5 bases from J, the gap between germline ends came to 9 bases. CDR3 protein: CALGGETQYF. For the CDR3, the DNA is TGTGCCTTGGGCGGGGAGACCCAGTACTTC.

This clonotype was picked up a small number of times. The rearrangement uses TRBV2 and TRBJ1-5; D not certain. The CDR3 length is 13 residues. V lost 5 bases to trimming and J lost 5 bases, with 10 bases between them. Germline V gives CDR1 SNHLY, CDR2 FYNNEI. The CDR3 region has the DNA TGTGCCAGCAGTACGAGGGCCCATCAGCCCCAGCATTTT. The encoded protein is CASSTRAHQPQHF.

The genes are TRBV19 and TRBJ1-2; D is perhaps TRBD1 (6 bases). V was trimmed by 5 bases and J by 3 bases, leaving 16 bases between them. CDR1 and CDR2 from the germline V gene are LNHDA and SQIVND (reference sequence). This CDR3 has 15 amino acids. The CDR3 DNA is TGTGCCAGTAGTCCAAGCCCGGGACATCACTATGGCTACACCTTC. Translation gives CASSPSPGHHYGYTF.

The rearrangement joins TRBV6-1 to TRBJ1-6; D unclear. Germline V gene lookup returns CDR1 MNHNS and CDR2 SASEGT. The CDR3 totals 15 residues. V shed 1 base and J shed 7 bases, with 11 bases lying between them. CDR3 protein: CASSEVGSQNSPLHF. As DNA, the CDR3 is TGTGCCAGCAGTGAAGTCGGGAGTCAGAATTCACCCCTCCACTTT.

This clonotype has at least ten counts. This chain links TRBV2 with TRBJ1-1; no firm D call. The CDR3 runs 15 residues. V shed 1 base and J shed 0 bases, with 9 bases lying between them. Germline V gene lookup returns CDR1 SNHLY and CDR2 FYNNEI. As DNA, the CDR3 is TGTGCCAGCAGTGAAGTGCCGGTGATGAACACTGAAGCTTTCTTT. Amino acids: CASSEVPVMNTEAFF.

This clonotype was seen ten or more times. V usage is TRBV27 and J usage is TRBJ2-5, with D perhaps matching TRBD2 (6 bases). The V and J ends lost 0 bases and 1 base respectively, with 12 bases between them. The CDR3 totals 16 residues. In germline, CDR1 is MNHEY, CDR2 SMNVEV (reference sequence). The DNA for the CDR3 is TGTGCCAGCAGTTTATCTTTAGCGGTCGGCCAAGAGACCCAGTACTTC. As protein: CASSLSLAVGQETQYF.

The table lists this clonotype with many counts. The chain has TRBV2 and TRBJ1-5; TRBD1 matches at 8 bases. This CDR3 contains 15 residues. Germline V gene data show CDR1 as SNHLY and CDR2 as FYNNEI. V dropped 5 bases and J dropped 2; count of bases not matched to a gene: 5. The CDR3 region has the DNA TGTGCCAGCAGTAGGACAGGGATCGGCAATCAGCCCCAGCATTTT. Protein sequence: CASSRTGIGNQPQHF.

Of note for this clonotype: It may be a read error: a sequence one base away is much more abundant. The chain has TRBV6-1 and TRBJ2-1; TRBD2 might be the D (5 bases). The germline V and J ends were trimmed by 7 bases and 1 base, with 11 bases remaining between them. Germline CDR1 is MNHNS and CDR2 is SASEGT. The CDR3 covers 14 residues. The CDR3 coding sequence is TGTGCCAGCACCTTACAGCGGTCCTACAATGAGCAGTTCTTC. This gives the protein CASTLQRSYNEQFF.

This clonotype was counted at least ten times. V is TRBV27 and J is TRBJ1-5, with TRBD1 as a possible D gene (5 bases). The V end was cut by 3 bases, the J end by 4 bases, with 10 bases between. The germline CDR1 and CDR2 sequences are MNHEY and SMNVEV (reference sequence). The CDR3 is 14 amino acids. CDR3 loop: CASSLGRSNQPQHF. DNA of the CDR3: TGTGCCAGCAGTTTGGGACGGTCGAATCAGCCCCAGCATTTT.

This clonotype was found many times. This sequence joins TRBV28 and TRBJ2-2; D is possibly TRBD1 or TRBD2 (5 bases each). Trimming removed 6 bases from V and 0 bases from J, with 14 bases in between. Germline CDR1 and CDR2: MDHEN and SYDVKM. The CDR3 sequence is 16 residues long. CDR3 residues: CASSSPGASNTGELFF. In DNA, the CDR3 is TGTGCCAGCAGCTCCCCCGGGGCCTCGAACACCGGGGAGCTGTTTTTT.

V gene TRBV20-1 combines with J gene TRBJ2-3; a possible D gene is TRBD2 (6 bases). Germline CDR1 reads DFQATT; CDR2 reads SNEGSKA (reference sequence). The CDR3 contains 15 residues. The germline V and J ends were trimmed by 6 bases and 0 bases, with 16 bases remaining between them. As DNA, the CDR3 is TGCAGTGCCACAGGTAGTAGCGGAAGCACAGATACGCAGTATTTT. Its translation: CSATGSSGSTDTQYF.